The 6 T cell receptor beta chains reported below all come from one sample, sequenced in a study of blood T cells in healthy people across ages (dated by TCRdb to the mid-2010s). The method behind the library was 5' RACE. Sequenced on an Illumina HiSeq 2500. A second PCR of roughly 7 to 12 cycles was run with a J-beta primer mix and a sample-barcoded 5' primer. Through fastp at Q25 and MiXCR, TCRdb rebuilt clones from the public reads, retaining in-frame beta chains. Each record represents a unique CDR3 protein, reported with the most common genes and DNA among its rows. For this sample there are approximately 820,000 distinct CDR3 sequences; around 45% appear just once. The biggest ten clones account for around 21% of the sample. The sample comprised blood. The receptor source for this set is a man between 60 and 75 years old in good health.

Concerning this clonotype itself: A read error may account for a junction end that differs from germline. This rearrangement joins TRBV29-1 to TRBJ2-1; D could derive from TRBD1 or TRBD2 (5 bases each). This CDR3 has 16 amino acids. Looked up from germline, CDR1 is SQVTM and CDR2 is ANQGSEA. The CDR3 DNA reads as TGCAGCGTTGAAGGGACGGGGCTGGGGGATTACAATGTGCAGTTCTTC. It is translated as CSVEGTGLGDYNVQFF.

In nucleotides, the CDR3 is TGTGCCAGCAGCTTGGTGGCTTCTAGCAATCAGCCCCAGCATTTT. Translating it yields CASSLVASSNQPQHF. The V gene is TRBV5-6, the J gene TRBJ1-5; D unclear. The germline CDR1 and CDR2 sequences are SGHDT and YYEEEE. V lost 0 bases and J lost 0, with 7 bases in between. The CDR3 totals 15 residues.

This clonotype has a handful of counts. The genes are TRBV7-2 and TRBJ2-6, with D possibly TRBD1 on 5 matching bases. The CDR3 has 17 residues. Trimming took off 3 bases at V and 4 bases at J, with 16 bases between the two ends. Germline V CDR1 and CDR2: SGHTA, FQGNSA. DNA of the CDR3: TGTGCCAGCAGCTTCCTAGGGGTCTCCAGCGGGGCCAACGTCCTGACTTTC. Its protein is CASSFLGVSSGANVLTF.

This clonotype was counted only a few times. This chain uses TRBV20-1 with TRBJ2-5; 10 nucleotides align to TRBD2. J gave up 5 bases and V 2 bases, and 17 bases lay outside the gene matches. CDR3 size: 18 residues. Germline V gene sequence: CDR1 DFQATT, CDR2 SNEGSKA (reference sequence). The CDR3 spells CSARNPSSGGAKGETQYF. CDR3 in DNA: TGCAGTGCTAGAAATCCCTCTAGCGGGGGCGCCAAGGGGGAGACCCAGTACTTC.

The V and J genes are TRBV15 and TRBJ2-5; weak D call: TRBD1 (5 bases). With 5 bases removed from V and 1 base from J, the gap between germline ends came to 8 bases. The CDR3 runs 13 residues. Germline V gene data show CDR1 as LNHNV and CDR2 as YYDKDF (reference sequence). The CDR3 loop is CATSQTVQETQYF. CDR3 in DNA: TGTGCCACCAGCCAGACAGTCCAAGAGACCCAGTACTTC.

As for this clonotype: At one end, the junction sequence differs from germline, possibly due to a read error. The chain links TRBV28 to TRBJ1-2; possible D gene TRBD1, 5 bases. The germline CDR1 and CDR2 sequences are MDHEN and SYDVKM. CDR3 size: 13 residues. The CDR3 sequence: CASSLDMDYGYTF. CDR3 nucleotide sequence: TGTGCCAGCAGCCTGGACATGGACTACGGCTACACCTTC.